The subject of this entry is one T cell receptor beta chain. Original handling: Nucleated cell number was recorded as an estimate derived from reference gene primer amplification. Repertoires were generated with immunoSEQ multiplex PCR, while TCRdb's copy carries only in-frame clones and drops some. V, J and clone size were drawn from that table, and D and trimming were deduced from the DNA. Among 150,000 to 200,000 clones listed, around nine tenths were seen once. Donors were grouped by their self-reported clinical history. The recovered donors of Cohort 3 showed two negative PCRs, clearance, or symptom resolution. CDR3 length: 16 amino acids. V was clipped by 3 bases and J by 5 bases, with 19 bases between them. CDR1 and CDR2 (germline): SGHAT, FQNNGV. The sample comes from a study of blood T cell repertoires in COVID-19. Study-wide background: From the United States, Italy and Spain came samples of acute and convalescent COVID-19.

Input material: PBMCs or T cells enriched from blood (not recorded which). This chain uses TRBV11-2 with TRBJ1-2, with D tentatively TRBD1 (5 bases). The TCR originated in a woman aged 18 to 35 who had recovered from COVID-19. The CDR3: CASSFPGQQNLYGYTF. The CDR3 DNA follows: TGTGCCAGCAGCTTCCCAGGGCAACAAAACTTATATGGCTACACCTTC.